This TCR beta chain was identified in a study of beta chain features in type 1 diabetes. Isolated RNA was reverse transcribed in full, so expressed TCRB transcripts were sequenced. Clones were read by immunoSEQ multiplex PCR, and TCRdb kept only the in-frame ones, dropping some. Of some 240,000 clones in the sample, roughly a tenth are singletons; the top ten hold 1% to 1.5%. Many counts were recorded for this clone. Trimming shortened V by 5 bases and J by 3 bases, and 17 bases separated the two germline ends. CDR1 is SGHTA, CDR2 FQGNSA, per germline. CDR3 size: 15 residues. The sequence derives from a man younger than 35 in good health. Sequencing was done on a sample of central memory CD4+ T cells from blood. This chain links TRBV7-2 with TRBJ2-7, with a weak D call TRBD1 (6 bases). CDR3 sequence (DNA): TGTGCCAGCAGCACGGACAGCGAAGAAGGCTACGAGCAGTACTTC. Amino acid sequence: CASSTDSEEGYEQYF. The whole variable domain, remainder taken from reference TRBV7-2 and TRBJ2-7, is GAGVSQSPSNKVTEKGKDVELRCDPISGHTALYWYRQSLGQGLEFLIYFQGNSAPDKSGLPSDRFSAERTGGSVSTLTIQRTQQEDSAVYLCASSTDSEEGYEQYFGPGTRLTVT.